This TCR beta chain was retrieved from a study of cytomegalovirus exposure and HLA in healthy donors. Whole-study context: In a later analysis, it was reported that the approximately 110 validation repertoires had been produced on the same platform as the roughly 700 repertoires belonging to the first cohort. Study-level points and caveats: Cytomegalovirus-associated status was assigned to 150 or so TCR beta chains. Most observed TCR sequences were rare, whereas some public TCRs were detected in many donors.

Measured with immunoSEQ multiplex PCR; TCRdb has only the in-frame clones, and not every one. The sample lists over 250,000 clones; around 86% were seen once. Of note for this clone: Its antigen remains unidentified.

Between the trimmed V and J ends, which lost 7 bases and 4 bases, there was a span of 20 bases. This CDR3 comprises 16 residues. Germline V gene lookup returns CDR1 SGHVS and CDR2 FNYEAQ. Sequenced sample: PBMCs. The TCR comes from a woman aged 18-29 years in good health and CMV-seronegative. The chain employs TRBV7-6 and TRBJ2-1, with TRBD2 as a possible D gene (6 bases). CDR3: CASTLLGEDLYNEQFF. The CDR3 DNA follows: TGTGCCAGCACCCTTTTAGGGGAGGATTTATACAATGAGCAGTTCTTC.